This note documents a single T cell receptor beta chain sequence. The antigen is unknown. Assay execution proceeded at the deep level. TCRdb keeps only in-frame clones here, not all; method: immunoSEQ multiplex PCR. Among 850,000 to 1,200,000 clones listed, roughly 70% were seen once. Trimming removed 0 bases at V and 9 bases at J, with 13 bases between. The CDR3 contains 13 residues. From germline, CDR1 is SGHRS and CDR2 YFSETQ. This sample is part of a study of shared clonotypes between healthy human individuals. Study-level information: Donor composition was two women and a few men, aged 18 to 49.

Whole-study results and caveats: Compared with memory subsets, naive subsets generally had larger estimated richness.

This receptor was taken from a man in his late teens or twenties in good health. The specimen sequenced was memory CD4+ T cells sorted from blood. The sample's subset: CD45RA-negative fraction. This sequence joins TRBV5-1 and TRBJ2-7; D is ambiguous. The CDR3 DNA sequence: TGCGCCAGCAGCTTGGCCAAAGGGAATGTGCAGTACTTC. Encoded protein: CASSLAKGNVQYF.